This T cell receptor (beta chain) appears in the sequencing data of a study of Tregs in tolerant kidney transplant recipients. Trimming left V 5 bases short and J 4 bases short, with 15 bases between. CDR3 size: 14 residues. Per germline, CDR1 SGDLS and CDR2 YYNGEE. Method: immunoSEQ multiplex PCR; TCRdb's copy keeps in-frame clones and lacks some. This sample has roughly 70,000 clones, with less than 90% found just once. Sequenced input: CD4+ T cells from blood. The sequence came from a human donor in good health. The chain is built from TRBV9 and TRBJ2-5, with D tentatively TRBD2 (6 bases). In DNA form, the CDR3 reads TGTGCCAGCAGTTTTCCGGGACTTGGAGAGACCCAGTACTTC. Its protein is CASSFPGLGETQYF.